This TCR beta chain was recorded in a study of T cell changes during pregnancy in multiple sclerosis. The table came from immunoSEQ multiplex PCR; TCRdb's copy has only in-frame clones and leaves some out. The sample yields 36,000 or so clones, 85% to 95% seen once. With V trimmed by 7 bases and J by 6 bases, 8 bases remained unmatched. This CDR3 has 14 residues. Germline V lookup: CDR1 WSHSY, CDR2 SAAADI. The clonotype originates from a female donor with multiple sclerosis, enrolled in a pregnancy study. Input material: PBMCs (not recorded whether the cells were cultured). V gene TRBV10-2 combines with J gene TRBJ2-7, with 11 bases fitting TRBD1. CDR3 coding DNA: TGCGCCAGCACCCGGACAGGGGGCCCCTTCGAGCAGTACTTC. This encodes CASTRTGGPFEQYF.